This T cell receptor beta chain was retrieved from a study of shared clonotypes between healthy human individuals. Study information: A couple of women and a few men aged 18 to 49 made up the donors.

Adult donors, all healthy and HIV-negative, had no recent acute infections or vaccinations. Study results and caveats: A few donors had roughly 5% of their naive CD4 clonotypes in common.

The sorted-subset replicate PCRs were given 200 ng DNA, which is tens of thousands of T cell genomes. The assay was immunoSEQ multiplex PCR, and TCRdb's table has in-frame clones only and misses some. The table lists around 1.5 million clones, approximately 98% of them singletons. The germline CDR1 and CDR2 sequences are SGHDN and FVKESK. V lost 1 base and J 10 bases, leaving 17 bases between the germline ends. The CDR3 has 15 residues. Concerning this clone itself: Its matching antigen is unknown.

This chain uses TRBV14 with TRBJ2-1, with D tentatively TRBD2 (6 bases). Sequencing was performed on naive CD4+ T cells sorted from blood. Subset noted: CD45RA+ positively selected. The TCR comes from a young man in good health. The CDR3 DNA follows: TGTGCCAGCAGCCAAGTTGTCGGCGGGAACGGGGAGCAGTTCTTC. Translated, it gives CASSQVVGGNGEQFF.